The 20 T cell receptor beta chains given below trace back to one sample, sequenced in a study of Ad26.COV2.S vaccination and SARS-CoV-2 variants. Stated treatment: roughly 19 received Ad26.COV2.S at low or high dose, single or two shots; 5 received placebo; per-sample allocation not given. Day 63 after the first vaccine or placebo injection was the time point for sampling. The repertoire was sequenced with immunoSEQ multiplex PCR; TCRdb's copy has only in-frame clones and lacks some. The data hold approximately 450,000 clones, with 75% to 95% observed a single time. The specimen comprised peripheral blood, sampled in a trial of Ad26.COV2.S vaccine versus placebo. The origin of the receptors is a person between 18 and 59 years old who received the Ad26.COV2.S COVID-19 vaccine or a placebo.

The chain carries TRBV27 and TRBJ2-7; TRBD2 might be the D (5 bases). V was shortened by 0 bases and J by 2 bases, with 8 bases between the two germline ends. Germline V gene data show CDR1 as MNHEY and CDR2 as SMNVEV (reference sequence). The CDR3 extends over 14 amino acids. As DNA, the CDR3 is TGTGCCAGCAGTTTATCGGACGGGGCCTACGAGCAGTACTTC. Translated, it gives CASSLSDGAYEQYF.

The J gene is TRBJ2-1, the V gene TRBV6-5; no reliable D call. Trimming took off 10 bases at V and 4 bases at J, with 17 bases between the two ends. This CDR3 region has 14 residues. Germline lookup yields CDR1 MNHEY and CDR2 SVGAGI. This CDR3 reads CATRTESFYNEQFF. Written as DNA, the CDR3 is TGTGCCACAAGGACGGAGTCTTTTTACAATGAGCAGTTCTTC.

The gene calls are TRBV7-9 and TRBJ2-1; 7 positions agree with TRBD2. The CDR3 extends over 13 amino acids. Germline-derived CDR1 and CDR2 are SEHNR and FQNEAQ (reference sequence). The V segment lost 6 bases and the J segment 6 bases; nucleotides outside the gene matches: 5. The CDR3 sequence is CASSWAGVNEQFF. The CDR3 region has the DNA TGTGCCAGCAGTTGGGCGGGGGTCAATGAGCAGTTCTTC.

The chain has TRBV29-1 and TRBJ2-7, with 10 bases lining up with TRBD2. Germline CDR1 SQVTM, CDR2 ANQGSEA. Trimming cost V 6 bases and J 3 bases; bases outside gene matches: 5. The CDR3 is made up of 13 amino acids. CDR3 in amino acids: CSVKSGRVYEQYF. In DNA form, the CDR3 reads TGCAGCGTCAAAAGCGGGAGGGTCTACGAGCAGTACTTC.

The chain links TRBV10-3 to TRBJ2-7; D gene uncertain. Per the germline V gene, CDR1 is ENHRY and CDR2 is SYGVKD. The germline V and J ends were trimmed by 3 bases and 7 bases, with 13 bases remaining between them. The CDR3 runs 13 residues. Written as DNA, the CDR3 is TGTGCCATCAGTGAAGGCAGCCCTAGGGAGCAGTACTTC. This gives the protein CAISEGSPREQYF.

J is TRBJ2-7 and V is TRBV7-6; no reliable D call. The CDR3 runs to 13 residues. Germline V lookup: CDR1 SGHVS, CDR2 FNYEAQ. Trimming cost V 1 base and J 2 bases, with 6 bases left between them. The CDR3: CASSLGSTYEQYF. CDR3 DNA sequence: TGTGCCAGCAGCTTAGGGAGCACCTACGAGCAGTACTTC.

This chain joins TRBV7-2 and TRBJ1-1, with 12 nucleotides matching TRBD1. This CDR3 is 18 amino acids long. Germline V gene lookup returns CDR1 SGHTA and CDR2 FQGNSA. Trimming took 1 base from V and 3 from J; bases not matched to a gene: 9. This CDR3 is CASSLVGTGGARDTEAFF. The CDR3 nucleotides read TGTGCCAGCAGCTTAGTCGGGACAGGGGGCGCGAGGGACACTGAAGCTTTCTTT.

The chain employs TRBV7-9 and TRBJ2-1; 12 bases align to TRBD2. Germline V gene data show CDR1 as SEHNR and CDR2 as FQNEAQ (reference sequence). The length of the CDR3 is 19 residues. V lost 7 bases, J lost 1 base, and 14 bases stayed unmatched. The CDR3 DNA follows: TGTGCCAGCACCTCTAGACGGCTAGCGGGAGGGTCTTCCTACAATGAGCAGTTCTTC. Translating gives CASTSRRLAGGSSYNEQFF.

The DNA of the CDR3 is TGTGCCACCAGCAGAGATCTTCAGTTTTCCTACAATGAGCAGTTCTTC. It translates to CATSRDLQFSYNEQFF. This chain uses TRBV15 with TRBJ2-1; no clear D gene. The germline V and J ends were trimmed by 0 bases and 1 base, with 10 bases remaining between them. Germline-derived CDR1 and CDR2 are LNHNV and YYDKDF (reference sequence). This CDR3 is built from 16 residues.

V and J are TRBV30 and TRBJ2-7; 9 positions agree with TRBD2. Germline CDR1 is GTSNPN and CDR2 is SVGIG (reference sequence). V lost 3 bases and J lost 3; bases outside the gene matches: 12. The CDR3 consists of 16 residues. The CDR3 nucleotides read TGTGCCTGGAGGCCTAGCGGGAATATAAGGGGCTACGAGCAGTACTTC. Protein product: CAWRPSGNIRGYEQYF.

The genes are TRBV9 and TRBJ2-1; possible D gene TRBD2, 5 bases. CDR3 size: 16 residues. Germline CDR1 SGDLS, CDR2 YYNGEE. Trimming shortened V by 0 bases and J by 0 bases, and 10 bases separated the two germline ends. CDR3: CASSVGGRASYNEQFF. In DNA, the CDR3 is TGTGCCAGCAGCGTAGGAGGGAGAGCCTCCTACAATGAGCAGTTCTTC.

V gene TRBV14 combines with J gene TRBJ2-7, with 7 nucleotides matching TRBD2. The V gene's germline CDR1 is SGHDN and CDR2 FVKESK. The V segment lost 0 bases and the J segment 1 base; nucleotides outside the gene matches: 9. The CDR3 totals 17 residues. The CDR3 DNA follows: TGTGCCAGCAGCCAAGAAGGGGCGGGAGTTAAGTCCTACGAGCAGTACTTC. Protein: CASSQEGAGVKSYEQYF. The full variable domain, rest sourced from reference TRBV14 and TRBJ2-7, is EAGVTQFPSHSVIEKGQTVTLRCDPISGHDNLYWYRRVMGKEIKFLLHFVKESKQDESGMPNNRFLAERTGGTYSTLKVQPAELEDSGVYFCASSQEGAGVKSYEQYFGPGTRLTVT.

This chain connects TRBV30 to TRBJ2-3, with a tentative D call TRBD1 (5 bases). This CDR3 comprises 16 residues. Germline loops: CDR1 GTSNPN, CDR2 SVGIG (reference sequence). V lost 2 bases to trimming and J lost 0 bases, with 15 bases between them. The CDR3 DNA follows: TGTGCCTGGAGTCTTGGACAAAACCCTAGCACAGATACGCAGTATTTT. Amino acid sequence: CAWSLGQNPSTDTQYF.

The chain recombines TRBV28 with TRBJ2-1; D perhaps matches TRBD2 (6 bases). The V end was cut by 4 bases, the J end by 0 bases, with 10 bases between. Germline-derived CDR1 and CDR2 are MDHEN and SYDVKM. The CDR3 covers 15 residues. The CDR3 DNA reads TGTGCCAGCAGTTCGACGGGAGACTCCTACAATGAGCAGTTCTTC. This sequence encodes CASSSTGDSYNEQFF.

This chain links TRBV30 with TRBJ1-1; D may be TRBD1 (6 bases). V was clipped by 7 bases and J by 4 bases, with 16 bases between them. CDR1 is GTSNPN and CDR2 is SVGIG in the germline V gene (reference sequence). This CDR3 comprises 13 residues. The CDR3 reads CASQGQRTTEAFF. The CDR3 DNA follows: TGTGCCTCACAGGGTCAAAGGACCACTGAAGCTTTCTTT. Complete variable domain (other parts from reference TRBV30 and TRBJ1-1): SQTIHQWPATLVQPVGSPLSLECTVEGTSNPNLYWYRQAAGRGLQLLFYSVGIGQISSEVPQNLSASRPQDRQFILSSKKLLLSDSGFYLCASQGQRTTEAFFGQGTRLTVV.

The chain joins TRBV30 to TRBJ1-2; no reliable D call. Germline loops: CDR1 GTSNPN, CDR2 SVGIG (reference sequence). Trimming shortened V by 3 bases and J by 4 bases, and 9 bases separated the two germline ends. This CDR3 spans 12 amino acids. CDR3 in amino acids: CAWRGPSYGYTF. DNA of the CDR3: TGTGCCTGGAGAGGGCCATCCTATGGCTACACCTTC.

The chain is built from TRBV10-3 and TRBJ1-1, with D maybe TRBD1 (6 bases). The ends were cut back, 7 bases at V and 4 bases at J, with 16 bases in the middle. CDR3 length: 14 amino acids. Germline-derived CDR1 and CDR2 are ENHRY and SYGVKD. CDR3 sequence (DNA): TGTGCCATCAAGAAGGAGGGGGGCGTCACTGAAGCTTTCTTT. This encodes CAIKKEGGVTEAFF.

This chain uses TRBV9 with TRBJ2-1, with 8 nucleotides matching TRBD2. Germline values: CDR1 SGDLS, CDR2 YYNGEE. V gave up 4 bases and J gave up 5 bases; unmatched junction bases: 8. CDR3 size: 15 residues. The CDR3, as DNA: TGTGCCAGCAGCCCCGGGACTAGGGCGAACAATGAGCAGTTCTTC. As protein: CASSPGTRANNEQFF.

The gene calls are TRBV12-3 or TRBV12-4 and TRBJ2-5, with D unresolved. The ends were cut back, 2 bases at V and 4 bases at J, with 5 bases in the middle. CDR3 length: 12 residues. The chain's CDR3 is CASSLFPETQYF. The CDR3 DNA reads as TGTGCCAGCAGTTTATTCCCAGAGACCCAGTACTTC.

V and J are TRBV28 and TRBJ2-3; TRBD2 agrees at 11 bases. The trim removed 5 bases at V and 1 base at J, leaving 11 bases unmatched. Germline-derived CDR1 and CDR2 are MDHEN and SYDVKM. The CDR3 extends over 18 amino acids. CDR3 coding DNA: TGTGCCAGCAGTACCGGGACTAGCGGCCTCAGGGGCACAGATACGCAGTATTTT. Its protein product is CASSTGTSGLRGTDTQYF.